The rows below give T cell receptor beta chains drawn from one sample of a study of blood T cells in healthy people across ages. TCRdb re-called the 5' RACE reads through MiXCR, storing one row per CDR3 protein. The table has about a million distinct CDR3 sequences, 45% to 60% seen once. The sequenced sample was blood. The source of these receptors is a woman aged 55-75 years in good health. Both conserved end residues are part of each CDR3. Each record gives: clone size, J gene, CDR3 length, D gene, V gene, CDR3 protein, CDR3 DNA. D genes are given only for firm matches. Expanded clones are given a class, and other clones once, few, many or no size at all.

>NA|TRBJ2-3|16|NA|TRBV9
CASSVRQQDPTDTQYF
TGTGCCAGCAGCGTCCGCCAACAGGACCCCACAGATACGCAGTATTTT
>NA|TRBJ2-5|11|NA|TRBV20-1
CSASPIETQYF
TGCAGTGCTAGTCCCATCGAGACCCAGTACTTC
>NA|TRBJ1-1|15|NA|TRBV12-3/TRBV12-4
CASTDRERINTEAFF
TGTGCCAGCACCGATCGGGAGAGAATTAACACTGAAGCTTTCTTT
>NA|TRBJ2-5|15|TRBD1|TRBV12-3/TRBV12-4
CASSETGMDQETQYF
TGTGCCAGCAGTGAGACAGGGATGGACCAAGAGACCCAGTACTTC
>NA|TRBJ2-3|14|TRBD1|TRBV24-1
CATSGQGITDTQYF
TGCGCCACCAGTGGACAGGGTATCACAGATACGCAGTATTTT
>NA|TRBJ1-4|16|NA|TRBV4-2
CASSQGGGTTNEKLFF
TGTGCCAGCAGCCAAGGAGGGGGTACAACTAATGAAAAACTGTTTTTT
>NA|TRBJ2-3|12|NA|TRBV7-9
CASSDNRLTQYF
TGTGCCAGCAGCGATAACAGGTTAACGCAGTATTTT
>NA|TRBJ2-3|15|NA|TRBV4-1
CASSQLAPRVDTQYF
TGCGCCAGCAGCCAACTAGCGCCGAGGGTAGATACGCAGTATTTT
>NA|TRBJ1-2|16|NA|TRBV11-2
CASSPLMSKGDYGYTF
TGTGCCAGCAGCCCCCTCATGTCTAAGGGGGACTATGGCTACACCTTC
>NA|TRBJ2-1|15|TRBD1|TRBV27
CASNQDRGLGNEQFF
TGTGCCAGCAATCAAGACAGGGGGCTAGGCAATGAGCAGTTCTTC
>few|TRBJ2-1|13|NA|TRBV2
CASSVVRDNEQFF
TGTGCCAGCAGTGTAGTCCGGGACAATGAGCAGTTCTTC
>NA|TRBJ2-7|14|TRBD2|TRBV2
CASSGASGSYEQYF
TGTGCCAGCAGTGGAGCTAGCGGATCCTACGAGCAGTACTTC
>NA|TRBJ1-5|14|TRBD1|TRBV28
CASSLVEGAQPQHF
TGTGCCAGCAGTTTGGTGGAGGGGGCACAGCCCCAGCATTTT
>NA|TRBJ2-7|15|TRBD2|TRBV20-1
CSATQRAGGTYEQYF
TGCAGTGCTACCCAAAGAGCGGGAGGAACCTACGAGCAGTACTTC
>few|TRBJ2-3|14|NA|TRBV5-1
CASSLAESGDTQYF
TGCGCCAGCAGCTTGGCGGAGTCCGGCGATACGCAGTATTTT
>few|TRBJ2-7|13|TRBD2|TRBV11-2
CASSQGLLYEQYF
TGTGCCAGCAGCCAGGGACTACTTTACGAGCAGTACTTC
>NA|TRBJ2-7|15|NA|TRBV3-1
CASSAEVGGPYEQYF
TGTGCCAGCAGCGCGGAGGTAGGGGGTCCCTACGAGCAGTACTTC
>NA|TRBJ2-5|14|TRBD2|TRBV7-9
CASSSSGRAREQYF
TGTGCCAGCAGCTCCAGCGGGAGGGCCCGTGAGCAGTACTTC
>few|TRBJ1-5|15|TRBD1|TRBV6-2/TRBV6-3
CASSRDRGLFQPQHF
TGTGCCAGCAGTAGGGACAGGGGGCTTTTTCAGCCCCAGCATTTT
>NA|TRBJ2-1|16|TRBD2|TRBV4-1
CASSRSLAGVDNEQFF
TGCGCCAGCAGCAGATCGCTAGCGGGAGTCGATAATGAGCAGTTCTTC
>NA|TRBJ2-7|13|NA|TRBV2
CASSDDLVGEQYF
TGTGCCAGCAGTGATGATTTGGTGGGCGAGCAGTACTTC
>few|TRBJ1-2|14|NA|TRBV6-2/TRBV6-3
CASIENRGIGGYTF
TGTGCCAGCATCGAGAACCGGGGCATAGGGGGCTACACCTTC
>few|TRBJ1-6|18|NA|TRBV4-1
CASSQGRGTSHGNSPLHF
TGCGCCAGCAGCCAAGGACGGGGCACCAGCCACGGTAATTCACCCCTCCACTTT
>once|TRBJ1-1|15|NA|TRBV10-3
CAMRTEPAANTEAFF
TGTGCCATGAGGACAGAGCCAGCCGCTAACACTGAAGCTTTCTTT
>NA|TRBJ2-3|17|NA|TRBV5-1
CASSLADRGARTDTQYF
TGCGCCAGCAGCTTGGCCGACAGAGGGGCCCGCACAGATACGCAGTATTTT
>NA|TRBJ2-3|15|TRBD2|TRBV7-2
CASSPSLGGVDTQYF
TGTGCCAGCAGCCCCAGTCTGGGGGGGGTAGATACGCAGTATTTT
>NA|TRBJ2-4|14|NA|TRBV3-1
CVSSQGFTENIQYF
TGTGTCAGCAGCCAAGGGTTCACGGAAAACATTCAGTACTTC
>few|TRBJ2-3|15|NA|TRBV13
CASNLLETNTDTQYF
TGTGCCAGCAATCTTCTAGAGACTAACACAGATACGCAGTATTTT
>many|TRBJ2-3|15|NA|TRBV25-1
CASSEYRGRSDTQYF
TGTGCCAGCAGTGAATATAGGGGGAGGTCAGATACGCAGTATTTT
>NA|TRBJ2-5|12|TRBD2|TRBV2
CAARLALKTQYF
TGTGCCGCGAGACTAGCGCTGAAGACCCAGTACTTC
>NA|TRBJ2-7|16|TRBD2|TRBV13
CASSEDTSAGTYEQYF
TGTGCCAGCAGCGAGGACACTAGCGCGGGAACCTACGAGCAGTACTTC
>NA|TRBJ2-7|15|NA|TRBV7-2
CASSRWGPSTYEQYF
TGTGCCAGCAGCCGGTGGGGGCCGTCAACCTACGAGCAGTACTTC
>NA|TRBJ2-5|11|NA|TRBV29-1
CSVDRQVEQYF
TGCAGCGTTGATAGGCAGGTAGAGCAGTACTTC
>NA|TRBJ2-1|14|NA|TRBV6-1
CASSDLSPYNEQFF
TGTGCCAGCAGTGACCTGTCCCCCTACAATGAGCAGTTCTTC
>NA|TRBJ2-5|14|NA|TRBV7-9
CASSLRGSEETQYF
TGTGCCAGCAGTTTGCGGGGTTCGGAGGAGACCCAGTACTTC
>NA|TRBJ2-2|17|TRBD2|TRBV6-2/TRBV6-3
CASSYYLAGSLTGELFF
TGTGCCAGCAGTTACTACCTAGCGGGAAGTCTCACCGGGGAGCTGTTTTTT
>NA|TRBJ1-2|12|NA|TRBV29-1
CSVQPPPYGYTF
TGCAGCGTTCAGCCGCCCCCCTATGGCTACACCTTC
>NA|TRBJ1-1|16|NA|TRBV11-2
CASSFEWGPGNTEAFF
TGTGCCAGCAGCTTCGAGTGGGGGCCGGGGAACACTGAAGCTTTCTTT
>NA|TRBJ1-1|14|NA|TRBV5-8
CASSLEVGVTEAFF
TGTGCCAGCAGCTTGGAGGTTGGGGTCACTGAAGCTTTCTTT
>NA|TRBJ2-1|16|NA|TRBV10-1
CASSRYGTVGYNEQFF
TGCGCCAGCAGTCGGTATGGGACTGTAGGATACAATGAGCAGTTCTTC
>NA|TRBJ2-1|16|NA|TRBV7-6
CASSSHRGENLNEQFF
TGTGCCAGCAGCTCTCATAGGGGGGAGAACCTCAATGAGCAGTTCTTC
>few|TRBJ2-2|13|NA|TRBV5-1
CASSFPQAQELFF
TGCGCCAGCAGCTTCCCCCAGGCTCAAGAGCTGTTTTTT
>NA|TRBJ2-1|15|NA|TRBV14
CASRSTASSYNEQFF
TGTGCCAGCAGGTCGACAGCGAGCTCCTACAATGAGCAGTTCTTC
>NA|TRBJ1-1|15|TRBD1|TRBV7-2
CASSPRDRVPTEAFF
TGTGCCAGCAGCCCCCGGGACAGGGTCCCCACTGAAGCTTTCTTT
>NA|TRBJ2-4|16|NA|TRBV7-2
CASSLEGVRVKNIQYF
TGTGCCAGCAGCTTAGAAGGGGTCCGAGTCAAAAACATTCAGTACTTC
>NA|TRBJ1-1|15|NA|TRBV6-2/TRBV6-3
CASTSLRTLNGEAFF
TGTGCCAGCACCTCCCTCCGGACGCTGAACGGTGAAGCTTTCTTT
>NA|TRBJ2-7|11|NA|TRBV30
CAWNIRREQYF
TGTGCCTGGAATATTAGACGGGAGCAGTACTTC
>NA|TRBJ2-7|14|NA|TRBV4-1
CASSQAQNSYEQYF
TGCGCCAGCAGCCAAGCGCAGAATTCCTACGAGCAGTACTTC
>once|TRBJ2-1|16|TRBD2|TRBV28
CASSFAGGRSYNEQFF
TGTGCCAGCAGTTTTGCGGGAGGCCGCTCCTACAATGAGCAGTTCTTC
>NA|TRBJ2-7|15|TRBD1|TRBV6-1
CASRWTGEFSYEQYF
TGTGCCAGCAGGTGGACAGGGGAATTCTCCTACGAGCAGTACTTC
>few|TRBJ2-4|17|TRBD2|TRBV28
CASSSSGLAGGGDIQYF
TGTGCCAGCAGCAGTAGCGGACTAGCGGGAGGAGGGGACATTCAGTACTTC
>few|TRBJ2-3|14|NA|TRBV5-1
CASSLETPTDTQYF
TGCGCCAGCAGCTTGGAGACACCCACAGATACGCAGTATTTT